This T cell receptor (beta chain) was identified in a study of blood T cells in healthy people across ages. Study results and limitations: Roughly linear age-related decline in beta diversity appeared, significant by age 40. Unknown CMV status may confound age-related changes in expanded clones.

Primers used in a second PCR of roughly 6 to 11 cycles were a sample-barcoded 5' primer and a J-beta primer mix. TCRdb fed the 5' RACE reads into MiXCR, producing one record per CDR3 protein. The sample lists about 1.1 million distinct CDR3 sequences, 35% to 40% occurring once. As regards this clonotype: The antigen is not known.

Isolation of PBMCs gave at least 7 million cells per sample. The V gene's germline CDR1 is SQVTM and CDR2 ANQGSEA. The CDR3 loop spans 15 amino acids. The V gene lost 4 bases and the J gene lost 4 bases, with 19 bases spanning the gap. The V call is TRBV29-1, the J call TRBJ1-2; a weak D match, TRBD1 (6 bases). Sequences were obtained from blood. The clonotype comes from a man between 18 and 29 years old in good health. The CDR3 nucleotides are TGCAGCGTTGGGTCACAGGGAGGGCGGCTCTATGGCTACACCTTC. It encodes CSVGSQGGRLYGYTF. Full variable domain (rest looked up from reference TRBV29-1 and TRBJ1-2): SAVISQKPSRDICQRGTSLTIQCQVDSQVTMMFWYRQQPGQSLTLIATANQGSEATYESGFVIDKFPISRPNLTFSTLTVSNMSPEDSSIYLCSVGSQGGRLYGYTFGSGTRLTVV.